This entry concerns a single T cell receptor beta chain. Its antigen is still unknown. Per-base qualities were not stored, and no clone one base away is much larger. The data were taken from a study of CD8+ T cells in alopecia areata (dated by TCRdb to the late 2010s). Broadly, across the study: Treated patients were enrolled in an open-label pilot trial of oral tofacitinib at 5 to 10 mg twice daily for moderate-to-severe alopecia areata. RNA came from the PAXgene miRNA kit for fixed scalp, the miRNeasy kit for PBMCs, and the RNeasy kit for mouse skin. Scalp clonality was compared among normal scalp (n=4), patchy alopecia areata scalp (n=8), and alopecia totalis/universalis scalp (n=8). Scalp tissue and sorted CD4+ and CD8+ peripheral blood T cells from patchy and totalis/universalis alopecia areata patients and from healthy controls were covered by human TCRbeta sequencing. Patients on tofacitinib were biopsied at baseline and after 4 and 24 weeks of treatment, and several of the patients also had a later scalp biopsy. immunoSEQ multiplex PCR using 35 Vbeta forward primers and 13 Jbeta reverse primers was used to amplify TCRbeta CDR3 regions. Tofacitinib was administered for 6 to 18 months, and 6 months of follow-up off drug were then conducted to assess delayed response and recurrence. High-throughput TCRbeta sequencing was used to examine T cell clonal expansion in alopecia areata in both the C3H/HeJ mouse model and human patients.

Library preparation was by the immunoSEQ multiplex PCR assay. RNA was extracted from all samples and reverse transcribed into cDNA as template for TCR sequencing. First-strand cDNA was synthesized using SuperScript III with a 2:1 mix of oligo-dT and random hexamers. A synthetic immune receptor repertoire was used to assess amplification bias, and residual bias was removed computationally. The paper's processing steps were these. Raw reads were preprocessed to remove errors, and CDR3 was defined by IMGT conventions from the conserved cysteine to phenylalanine. Clonality was computed by normalizing Shannon entropy by log2 of the number of productive unique TCRs and subtracting the result from 1. CD4 or CD8 identity of scalp clones was inferred by cross-referencing scalp TCRbeta sequences with sorted blood CD4 and CD8 repertoires. The clones in this table, taken by TCRdb from immuneACCESS, are in-frame only. Not every clone is retained; where verified, under half of the shortfall comes from an unresolved V gene, and the cause of the rest is unknown. V and J calls and clone size follow that table, whereas D and trimming were derived from the DNA. For this sample there are 100,000 to 150,000 clones; 49% appear just once. Together, the top ten hold 18% of the sample.

Read against the paper, the sample's time point label means: baseline before oral tofacitinib. Lesional scalp punch biopsies and peripheral blood were collected from alopecia areata patients. PBMCs were isolated by density centrifugation and stained for CD3, CD4 and CD8, and CD4+ and CD8+ T cells were sorted on a FACSAria. V gives up 4 bases and J gives up 6 bases, and the segment between their germline ends measures 9 bases. Its CDR3 holds 11 amino acids, cysteine through phenylalanine. Kept here is only the CDR3 DNA, which spans 33 bases and is read in frame from base 1. The germline V gene (reference sequence) supplies CDR1 GTSNPN and CDR2 SVGIG. On the study overall, not on this receptor specifically: Scalp TCR repertoire analysis is complicated because resident alphabeta T cells in normal human skin are also sequenced, whereas mouse skin is dominated by gammadelta T cells. Higher clonality and more expanded CD8+ clones were observed in lesional scalp than in normal scalp, particularly in alopecia totalis/universalis, a finding suggestive of antigenic drive. Shared TCR sequences between patients were less evident than in mice, which may be partly attributable to HLA diversity in the patient population.

The clonotype originates from a human donor with alopecia areata. The sequencing here drew on CD8+ T cells sorted from blood, taken at week 0. Rearrangement joined TRBV30 to TRBJ1-1; the D gene is unclear. For the CDR3, the sequence is CAWNQVAEAFF. The nucleotides are TGTGCCTGGAATCAGGTCGCTGAAGCTTTCTTT. This CDR3, with the reference TRBV30 and TRBJ1-1 proteins standing in past its ends, gives the full variable domain SQTIHQWPATLVQPVGSPLSLECTVEGTSNPNLYWYRQAAGRGLQLLFYSVGIGQISSEVPQNLSASRPQDRQFILSSKKLLLSDSGFYLCAWNQVAEAFFGQGTRLTVV.